One and the same sample provided the 22 T cell receptor beta chains below, sequenced in a study of human T cells and chemical hapten exposure. Described time point: pre-sensitization, week 0. Treatment meaning: therapeutic diphenylcyclopropenone sensitization with weekly scalp DPC. In TCRdb, the RACE reads were re-called with MiXCR into one record per CDR3 protein. This table has about 120,000 distinct CDR3 sequences, roughly 14% appearing once. This specimen consisted of whole blood, obtained in connection with sensitization to the hapten diphenylcyclopropenone (DPC). The receptors shown here come from a woman aged 18-29 years with alopecia areata. Some clones in this sample may be carry-over from other donors' samples.

This clonotype has ten or more counts. This chain uses TRBV5-1 with TRBJ2-1, with 8 bases identical to TRBD2. Germline V gene lookup returns CDR1 SGHRS and CDR2 YFSETQ. Trimming took 4 bases from V and 9 from J; bases not matched to a gene: 6. The CDR3 covers 13 residues. The DNA for the CDR3 is TGCGCCAGCAGCCCCCTCGCGGGAGGTGAGCAGTTCTTC. As protein: CASSPLAGGEQFF.

CDR3 sequence reads: CASSQQGAGTGELFF. The CDR3 region has the DNA TGCGCCAGCAGCCAACAGGGGGCGGGCACCGGGGAGCTGTTTTTT. The gene calls are TRBV4-3 and TRBJ2-2; 8 nucleotides match TRBD1. Trimming took 2 bases from V and 4 from J; bases not matched to a gene: 3. This CDR3 comprises 15 residues. Germline assignment: CDR1 LGHNA and CDR2 YSLEER.

This clonotype was found a few times. The chain carries TRBV11-3 and TRBJ2-1, with unresolved D. Trimming cost V 5 bases and J 0 bases, with 8 bases left between them. The length of the CDR3 is 14 residues. Germline V gene data show CDR1 as SGHNT and CDR2 as YENEEA. CDR3 loop: CASSGESSYNEQFF. The CDR3 DNA sequence: TGTGCCAGCAGCGGCGAGTCCTCCTACAATGAGCAGTTCTTC.

This sequence joins TRBV4-1 and TRBJ2-5; D perhaps matches TRBD1 (5 bases). Trimming removed 3 bases at V and 3 bases at J, with 11 bases between. Germline V gene lookup returns CDR1 MGHRA and CDR2 YSYEKL. CDR3 length equals 14 residues. The CDR3 is CASSQSQGKETQYF. CDR3 coding DNA: TGCGCCAGCAGCCAGAGCCAGGGCAAAGAGACCCAGTACTTC.

This clonotype was observed a handful of times. The chain uses TRBV29-1 and TRBJ2-1, with D perhaps matching TRBD1 (7 bases). The CDR3 is 13 amino acids. The germline V and J ends were trimmed by 7 bases and 6 bases, with 16 bases remaining between them. Per germline, CDR1 SQVTM and CDR2 ANQGSEA. DNA for the CDR3: TGCAGCGCCGACAGGGAGGCCGCCAATGAGCAGTTCTTC. Its translation: CSADREAANEQFF.

At least ten counts were recorded for this clonotype. The chain employs TRBV3-1 and TRBJ2-3; 7 bases line up with TRBD1. The germline V gene encodes CDR1 LGHDT and CDR2 YNNKEL (reference sequence). The length of the CDR3 is 15 residues. The trim removed 5 bases at V and 4 bases at J, leaving 9 bases unmatched. The CDR3 DNA sequence: TGTGCCAGCAGCGCTCAAACAGGGGATCCAGATACGCAGTATTTT. It yields the protein CASSAQTGDPDTQYF.

A few counts support this clonotype. The genes are TRBV7-2 and TRBJ1-2, with 7 bases fitting TRBD1. CDR1 and CDR2 from the germline V gene are SGHTA and FQGNSA. The CDR3 extends over 16 amino acids. The V segment lost 2 bases and the J segment 4 bases; nucleotides outside the gene matches: 10. CDR3 sequence (DNA): TGTGCCAGCAGCTTACACAGGACAGGACCCAGCTATGGCTACACCTTC. It encodes CASSLHRTGPSYGYTF.

At least ten counts were recorded for this clonotype. The chain employs TRBV7-9 and TRBJ2-7, with 9 bases fitting TRBD2. There are 15 residues in the CDR3. CDR1 is SEHNR and CDR2 is FQNEAQ in the germline V gene (reference sequence). Unmatched junction bases numbered 8, after V lost 4 bases and J lost 4 bases. CDR3 coding DNA: TGTGCCAGCAGCTCCATGGTAGCGGGGGTGTACGAGCAGTACTTC. Protein product: CASSSMVAGVYEQYF.

The chain employs TRBV6-2 or TRBV6-3 and TRBJ2-7; the D is unclear. This CDR3 is built from 13 residues. Trimming took off 5 bases at V and 2 bases at J, with 10 bases between the two ends. Germline V gene data show CDR1 as MNHEY and CDR2 as SVGEGT. CDR3 sequence: CASSRLSTYEQYF. The CDR3 DNA reads as TGTGCCAGCAGTCGACTGTCGACCTACGAGCAGTACTTC.

The chain links TRBV6-5 to TRBJ2-7, with 8 nucleotides matching TRBD1. Germline V CDR1 and CDR2: MNHEY, SVGAGI. CDR3 length equals 13 residues. V was clipped by 6 bases and J by 7 bases; unmatched bases: 8. CDR3: CASSRQGAGEQYF. DNA of the CDR3: TGTGCCAGCAGCAGGCAGGGGGCGGGAGAGCAGTACTTC.

This clonotype was detected a few times. The chain employs TRBV7-8 and TRBJ1-2; D might be TRBD1 (5 bases). The germline gives CDR1 SGHVS, CDR2 FQNEAQ. The CDR3 length is 15 residues. Trimming shortened V by 6 bases and J by 0 bases, and 14 bases separated the two germline ends. The CDR3 region is CASSTEGPANYGYTF. The CDR3 DNA sequence: TGTGCCAGCAGTACAGAGGGGCCCGCTAACTATGGCTACACCTTC.

In its sample, this clonotype was seen a few times. The V and J genes are TRBV10-3 and TRBJ1-5; 7 nucleotides match TRBD1. CDR1 and CDR2 from the germline V gene are ENHRY and SYGVKD. Trimming removed 6 bases from V and 6 bases from J; junction bases left unmatched: 5. CDR3 length: 13 amino acids. The CDR3 sequence: CAIRGQAGQPQHF. DNA for the CDR3: TGTGCCATCAGAGGACAGGCGGGTCAGCCCCAGCATTTT.

The chain has TRBV5-1 and TRBJ2-1; D might be TRBD1 (6 bases). Trimming stripped 6 bases from V and 7 bases from J, with 14 bases between. Germline V gene sequence: CDR1 SGHRS, CDR2 YFSETQ. This CDR3 has 13 amino acids. Here the CDR3 DNA reads TGCGCCAGCAAAGGGGGTGGACAGAATGAGCAGTTCTTC. Its protein product is CASKGGGQNEQFF.

This clonotype was picked up a small number of times. The V gene is TRBV2, the J gene TRBJ2-1; the D gene could be TRBD1 or TRBD2 (5 bases each). The CDR3 extends over 14 amino acids. The V end was cut by 5 bases, the J end by 8 bases, with 16 bases between. Germline CDR1 reads SNHLY; CDR2 reads FYNNEI. As DNA, the CDR3 is TGTGCCAGCAGTTGGGGACCGGTGGTGGATGAGCAGTTCTTC. Amino acid sequence: CASSWGPVVDEQFF.

Only a few counts were recorded for this clonotype. V and J are TRBV27 and TRBJ1-2; a weak D match, TRBD1 (6 bases). The CDR3 extends over 16 amino acids. Trimming took 0 bases from V and 0 from J, leaving 11 bases between them. Per the germline V gene, CDR1 is MNHEY and CDR2 is SMNVEV (reference sequence). The CDR3 protein is CASSLSGAAANYGYTF. CDR3 nucleotides: TGTGCCAGCAGTTTATCGGGGGCGGCGGCTAACTATGGCTACACCTTC.

J is TRBJ1-5 and V is TRBV20-1; no clear D gene. The CDR3 loop spans 13 amino acids. Germline V gene lookup returns CDR1 DFQATT and CDR2 SNEGSKA (reference sequence). The germline V and J ends were trimmed by 2 bases and 5 bases, with 10 bases remaining between them. In DNA, the CDR3 is TGCAGTGCTAGATCATCCAGCGATCAGCCCCAGCATTTT. This gives the protein CSARSSSDQPQHF.

The gene calls are TRBV29-1 and TRBJ2-7, with D tentatively TRBD2 (6 bases). This CDR3 spans 14 amino acids. Germline CDR1 reads SQVTM; CDR2 reads ANQGSEA. Trimming left V 5 bases short and J 2 bases short, with 16 bases between. CDR3 protein: CSVILGWGAYEQYF. CDR3 DNA sequence: TGCAGCGTTATTTTAGGATGGGGGGCCTACGAGCAGTACTTC.

This clonotype was seen a handful of times. V and J are TRBV4-1 and TRBJ2-1; 8 bases agree with TRBD2. The V and J ends lost 0 bases and 6 bases, in that order; junction bases with no gene match: 10. From germline, CDR1 is MGHRA and CDR2 YSYEKL. The CDR3 consists of 17 residues. The CDR3 DNA sequence: TGCGCCAGCAGCCAAGATAAGGGAAGCGGGGGAACCAATGAGCAGTTCTTC. Translation gives CASSQDKGSGGTNEQFF.

The chain is built from TRBV2 and TRBJ2-2, with D perhaps assigned TRBD1 or TRBD2 (6 bases each). V was shortened by 4 bases and J by 7 bases, with 16 bases between the two germline ends. Germline values: CDR1 SNHLY, CDR2 FYNNEI. This CDR3 spans 15 amino acids. This CDR3 is CASSGRGSISGELFF. The CDR3, as DNA: TGTGCCAGCAGTGGGAGGGGGTCAATCAGCGGGGAGCTGTTTTTT.

This clonotype was seen repeatedly, ten times or more. The chain employs TRBV5-1 and TRBJ1-1; no clear D gene. Germline V gene data show CDR1 as SGHRS and CDR2 as YFSETQ. This CDR3 comprises 12 residues. Trimming removed 2 bases at V and 3 bases at J, with 5 bases between. The CDR3 bases are TGCGCCAGCAGCTTCAGTGACACTGAAGCTTTCTTT. Encoded protein: CASSFSDTEAFF.

This clonotype was counted a few times. The J gene is TRBJ2-5, the V gene TRBV21-1; the D segment call TRBD2 is taken from the table without a DNA check. TRBV21-1 corresponds to a pseudogene. CDR3 length equals 14 residues. CDR3 sequence: CASSPRGTEKTQYF. In DNA, the CDR3 is TGTGCCAGCAGCCCGCGGGGAACGGAAAAGACCCAGTACTTC.

This clonotype has ten or more counts. The chain joins TRBV3-1 to TRBJ2-1, with TRBD2 matching 12 bases. J lost 10 bases, V lost 4 bases, and 5 bases had no gene match. The CDR3 loop spans 14 amino acids. Germline V CDR1 and CDR2: LGHDT, YNNKEL (reference sequence). The CDR3 DNA sequence: TGTGCCAGCAGCCCTAGCGGGGGGGCAGGGGAGCAGTTCTTC. Residues: CASSPSGGAGEQFF.